This T cell receptor (beta chain) was retrieved from a study of cytomegalovirus exposure and HLA in healthy donors. Germline V CDR1 and CDR2: SGHTA, FQGTGA. CDR3 length: 15 residues. The V and J ends lost 4 bases and 5 bases respectively, with 17 bases between them. Here immunoSEQ multiplex PCR was the method, and the copy in TCRdb shows in-frame clones only, minus some. Here the sample spans approximately 200,000 clones, 75% to 90% being singletons. The V gene is TRBV7-3, the J gene TRBJ2-5; D possibly corresponds to TRBD2 (6 bases). The origin of this receptor is a young man in good health and CMV-seropositive. The sample was PBMCs. CDR3 sequence (DNA): TGTGCCAGCAGCTCCTGGACTAAGGGTATGGAGACCCAGTACTTC. It codes for CASSSWTKGMETQYF.